The 6 T cell receptor beta chains below were found in one sample sequenced in a study of cytomegalovirus exposure and HLA in healthy donors. 13 Jbeta primers and 60 Vbeta primers were used for the PCR. This table comes from immunoSEQ multiplex PCR, and its TCRdb copy is limited to in-frame clones, with some not included. The sample contains fewer than 200,000 clones, about 82% of which appear only once. The source material was PBMCs. The origin of the receptors is a woman between 18 and 30 years old in good health and CMV-seronegative.

V gene TRBV6-1 combines with J gene TRBJ2-1; TRBD2 might be the D (5 bases). Germline V gene lookup returns CDR1 MNHNS and CDR2 SASEGT. The ends were cut back, 2 bases at V and 12 bases at J, with 14 bases in the middle. The CDR3 consists of 13 residues. The CDR3 DNA is TGTGCCAGCAGTGAACGGACTCTAGGACTGCAGTTCTTC. This translates into CASSERTLGLQFF.

The V and J genes are TRBV28 and TRBJ1-1, with D possibly being TRBD1 (5 bases). The CDR3 covers 14 residues. The germline V gene has CDR1 MDHEN and CDR2 SYDVKM. V dropped 6 bases and J dropped 0 bases, with 11 bases sitting between them. The CDR3 protein is CASSTDTMNTEAFF. The CDR3 coding sequence is TGTGCCAGCAGCACGGACACCATGAACACTGAAGCTTTCTTT.

The chain recombines TRBV4-1 with TRBJ2-2, with 7 bases that match TRBD2. Germline loops: CDR1 MGHRA, CDR2 YSYEKL. V trimming: 6 bases; J trimming: 0 bases; junction bases outside the gene matches: 10. The CDR3 contains 17 residues. The CDR3 DNA reads TGCGCCAGCAGAGAACTTGACCTAGCGGCGAACACCGGGGAGCTGTTTTTT. This encodes CASRELDLAANTGELFF.

CDR3 region: CASRTDRGGYNEQFF. CDR3 in DNA: TGCGCCAGCAGAACGGACAGGGGTGGCTACAATGAGCAGTTCTTC. This chain links TRBV10-1 with TRBJ2-1, with TRBD1 matching 9 bases. This CDR3 contains 15 residues. Germline CDR1 reads WNHNN; CDR2 reads SYGVQD (reference sequence). Trimming removed 6 bases from V and 3 bases from J; junction bases left unmatched: 6.

The gene calls are TRBV4-2 and TRBJ2-3; 9 nucleotides match TRBD2. Germline V gene data show CDR1 as LGHNA and CDR2 as YNFKEQ. V lost 5 bases and J lost 4; bases outside the gene matches: 10. CDR3 length equals 16 residues. The DNA for the CDR3 is TGTGCCAGCAGCTTTCGAATTAGCGGGAGTTCAGATACGCAGTATTTT. Translation gives CASSFRISGSSDTQYF.

The V gene is TRBV2, the J gene TRBJ2-2; perhaps TRBD1 as D (5 bases). Germline V gene sequence: CDR1 SNHLY, CDR2 FYNNEI. CDR3 size: 15 residues. V was trimmed by 7 bases and J by 0 bases, leaving 12 bases between them. CDR3 residues: CASKKKTANTGELFF. The CDR3 nucleotides read TGTGCCAGCAAAAAGAAGACAGCGAACACCGGGGAGCTGTTTTTT.